The 7 T cell receptor beta chains below all came from one sample that was sequenced in a study of cytotoxic CD8 clonotypes in ibrutinib-treated CLL. The assay was immunoSEQ multiplex PCR, and TCRdb's table has in-frame clones only and misses some. The table records 150,000 or so clones, about three quarters of them present only once. This specimen was PBMCs, taken after 24 months of ibrutinib treatment. These receptor sequences come from a human donor with chronic lymphocytic leukemia.

This rearrangement joins TRBV10-3 to TRBJ2-3, with D unresolved. Trimming stripped 0 bases from V and 2 bases from J, with 3 bases between. Germline values: CDR1 ENHRY, CDR2 SYGVKD. This CDR3 region has 13 residues. The CDR3 coding sequence is TGTGCCATCAGTGAGTCCAACACAGATACGCAGTATTTT. This codes for CAISESNTDTQYF.

The V call is TRBV9, the J call TRBJ2-2; 8 nucleotides match TRBD2. V shed 6 bases, J shed 5 bases, and the junction held 9 bases outside the gene matches. This CDR3 comprises 15 residues. Germline CDR1 SGDLS, CDR2 YYNGEE. The CDR3 sequence: CASTPGGGWTGELFF. CDR3 bases: TGTGCCAGCACCCCCGGGGGGGGCTGGACCGGGGAGCTGTTTTTT.

As for this clone: The same CDR3 can be traced to other DNA sequences in this sample. V usage is TRBV6-4 and J usage is TRBJ2-1; D remains ambiguous. CDR3 length: 12 residues. Trimming removed 0 bases at V and 9 bases at J, with 6 bases between. In germline, CDR1 is MRHNA, CDR2 SNTAGT. The CDR3 nucleotides are TGTGCCAGCAGTGACTCAGGTGTTGAGCAGTTCTTC. Residues: CASSDSGVEQFF.

This clone was counted between two and nine times. V is TRBV2 and J is TRBJ1-4; 10 positions match TRBD1. V lost 6 bases and J lost 6; bases outside the gene matches: 7. The CDR3 consists of 15 residues. Looked up from germline, CDR1 is SNHLY and CDR2 is FYNNEI. The CDR3 sequence is CASRPMGTGDEKLFF. The CDR3 DNA follows: TGTGCCAGCAGGCCCATGGGGACAGGGGATGAAAAACTGTTTTTT. Using reference TRBV2 and TRBJ1-4 for the parts outside the CDR3, the full variable domain is EPEVTQTPSHQVTQMGQEVILRCVPISNHLYFYWYRQILGQKVEFLVSFYNNEISEKSEIFDDQFSVERPDGSNFTLKIRSTKLEDSAMYFCASRPMGTGDEKLFFGSGTQLSVL.

V gene TRBV6-6 combines with J gene TRBJ1-6; 7 positions match TRBD1. The V segment lost 5 bases and the J segment 8 bases; nucleotides outside the gene matches: 9. The CDR3 runs 15 residues. Germline values: CDR1 MNHNY, CDR2 SVGAGI (reference sequence). The CDR3 loop reads CASSQQGIRYSPLHF. The CDR3 DNA reads TGTGCCAGCAGTCAACAGGGGATTCGTTATTCACCCCTCCACTTT.

The chain is built from TRBV7-2 and TRBJ2-7; TRBD2 might be the D (5 bases). The CDR3 consists of 15 residues. Germline V gives CDR1 SGHTA, CDR2 FQGNSA. Trimming pared 7 bases from V and 2 bases from J, leaving 18 bases between. The CDR3 reads CASTGSPGSPYEQYF. The CDR3 DNA follows: TGTGCCAGCACCGGCAGCCCGGGGTCACCCTACGAGCAGTACTTC.

V and J are TRBV11-2 and TRBJ1-5; D gene unclear. Trimming shortened V by 0 bases and J by 7 bases, and 7 bases separated the two germline ends. CDR1 is SGHAT, CDR2 FQNNGV, per germline. The CDR3 sequence is 13 residues long. CDR3 in DNA: TGTGCCAGCAGCTTAGATCGGCGGCAGCCCCAGCATTTT. As protein: CASSLDRRQPQHF.